This TCR beta chain was captured in a study of T cells after posttransplantation cyclophosphamide. Clones were read by immunoSEQ multiplex PCR, and TCRdb kept only the in-frame ones, dropping some. The sample has under 35,000 clones, 80% to 95% seen once; the top ten hold roughly 0.23%. This CDR3 is built from 13 residues. Germline V gives CDR1 MNHEY, CDR2 SVGAGI. Trimming cost V 6 bases and J 10 bases, with 15 bases left between them. Notes on this clone: What it recognizes is unknown.

Study-wide findings and caveats: Skin or GI-infiltrating T cells shared few TRB sequences with blood.

Cells defined as naive were viable CD3+CD4+ or CD3+CD8+ and CCR7+CD45RA+CD45RO-CD95-CD27+CD28+. The chain carries TRBV6-5 and TRBJ1-4; possible D gene TRBD1, 5 bases. The sequenced sample was naive CD4+ T cells sorted from PBMCs. The TCR was taken from a woman in her sixties in good health, CMV-negative, and a related stem cell transplant donor. Written as DNA, the CDR3 is TGTGCCAGCAGACCAAAACAGGAGGGAAAACTGTTTTTT. It specifies CASRPKQEGKLFF.